This T cell receptor beta chain derives from a study of T cells in Graves' hyperthyroidism and ophthalmopathy. The CDR3 has 14 amino acids. Looked up from germline, CDR1 is KGHSH and CDR2 is LQKENI. Stable hyperthyroidism: no ophthalmopathy progression over 18 months of follow-up. Diagnoses used clinical symptoms, serum thyroxine and TRAb, thyroid ultrasound and orbital computed tomography. There were TCR beta CDR3 regions amplified from RNA transcripts. First-round RT-PCR of the TCR CDR3 relied on the HTBI primer set. TCRdb re-called the multiplex PCR reads with MiXCR, one entry per CDR3 protein. The sample lists hundreds of thousands of distinct CDR3 sequences; less than 15% were seen once. This clonotype was picked up a small number of times. This could be a read error, since a much larger clone is one nucleotide away.

This TCR was sampled from a middle-aged woman with Graves' hyperthyroidism. This chain joins TRBV18 and TRBJ2-3; D assignment may be TRBD1 or TRBD2 (5 bases each). Sequencing was carried out using blood. The CDR3, as DNA: TGTGCCAGCTCACCACCAATCGGGGCAGATACGCGGTATTTT. As protein: CASSPPIGADTRYF.